Shown below are 2 T cell receptor beta chains from a single sample sequenced in a study of shared clonotypes between healthy human individuals (TCRdb year 2020). Library preparation employed the immunoSEQ multiplex PCR assay. This immuneACCESS table, as held by TCRdb, lists in-frame sequences with V and J called but not all clones. Of the missing ones, under half trace to an unresolved V gene in checked studies; the others have no known cause. The sample yields millions of clones; roughly 92% were counted once. The ten largest clones represent about 0.13% of the sample. Material: naive CD4+ T cells sorted from blood. The cell subset or site label for this specimen denotes: CD45RA+ positively selected. The source of these receptors is a young man in good health.

V is TRBV19 and J is TRBJ1-4; 7 bases are shared with TRBD1. The junction had 4 bases not matched to a gene; V was cut back by 3 bases and J by 0 bases. The CDR3 extends over 16 amino acids. Germline V gives CDR1 LNHDA, CDR2 SQIVND (reference sequence). The CDR3 protein is CASSMPGQATNEKLFF. The CDR3 coding sequence is TGTGCCAGTAGTATGCCAGGACAGGCAACTAATGAAAAACTGTTTTTT.

The V call is TRBV10-3, the J call TRBJ2-5; a weak D match, TRBD2 (5 bases). The CDR3 has 14 amino acids. Trimming pared 7 bases from V and 5 bases from J, leaving 17 bases between. Germline CDR1 ENHRY, CDR2 SYGVKD. CDR3 nucleotides: TGTGCCATCAAAGCTAGCACATCACAGGAGACCCAGTACTTC. Protein: CAIKASTSQETQYF.